This passage covers 29 T cell receptor beta chains from one sample sequenced in a study of lymphopenia after photon versus proton radiotherapy. Assay: immunoSEQ multiplex PCR; the TCRdb copy retains only in-frame clones and omits some. The sample holds some 29,000 clones, 80% to 90% seen once. The sequences come from peripheral blood, collected from a patient treated with proton-based radiotherapy. These receptors were obtained from a woman aged 60-75 years with cholangiocarcinoma. Some clones in this sample may be carry-over from other donors' samples.

CDR3 in amino acids: CASSATATGQYEQYF. In DNA form, the CDR3 reads TGTGCCAGCAGTGCCACGGCGACAGGGCAATACGAGCAGTACTTC. The chain is built from TRBV7-2 and TRBJ2-7; 7 bases agree with TRBD1. The length of the CDR3 is 15 residues. In germline, CDR1 is SGHTA, CDR2 FQGNSA. The J segment lost 4 bases and the V segment lost 6 bases, leaving 12 bases of the junction unmatched.

The chain is built from TRBV21-1 and TRBJ2-3; TRBD2 is the table's D call, not checked against the DNA. TRBV21-1 is recorded as a pseudogene. The CDR3 extends over 20 amino acids. The CDR3 reads CASSKGVASGGPHSTDTQYF. In nucleotides, the CDR3 is TGTGCCAGCAGCAAAGGTGTGGCTAGCGGGGGTCCCCATAGCACAGATACGCAGTATTTT.

The rearrangement links TRBV7-9 to TRBJ2-2; 9 nucleotides line up with TRBD2. The germline CDR1 and CDR2 sequences are SEHNR and FQNEAQ (reference sequence). The J segment lost 1 base and the V segment lost 2 bases, leaving 5 bases of the junction unmatched. The CDR3 runs 17 residues. The CDR3 is CASSLKFSGRNTGELFF. The CDR3 nucleotides read TGTGCCAGCAGCTTAAAGTTTAGCGGGAGGAACACCGGGGAGCTGTTTTTT.

V usage is TRBV11-3 and J usage is TRBJ2-1, with 10 bases lining up with TRBD2. Germline assignment: CDR1 SGHNT and CDR2 YENEEA. With V trimmed by 3 bases and J by 9 bases, 8 bases remained unmatched. The CDR3 has 15 amino acids. CDR3 region: CASSFSLAGVGEQFF. In DNA form, the CDR3 reads TGTGCCAGCAGCTTCTCGCTAGCGGGAGTTGGTGAGCAGTTCTTC.

The gene calls are TRBV27 and TRBJ2-1; no definite D call. The CDR3 loop spans 12 amino acids. From germline, CDR1 is MNHEY and CDR2 SMNVEV (reference sequence). Trimming removed 5 bases from V and 4 bases from J, with 6 bases in between. CDR3 amino acids: CASSPRYNEQFF. The CDR3 bases are TGTGCCAGCAGTCCCCGTTACAATGAGCAGTTCTTC.

The chain joins TRBV29-1 to TRBJ2-7, with 12 bases identical to TRBD1. Germline CDR1 SQVTM, CDR2 ANQGSEA. Trimming took 8 bases from V and 6 from J; bases not matched to a gene: 5. The CDR3 consists of 12 residues. The chain's CDR3 is CSIGTGGFEQYF. Here the CDR3 DNA reads TGCAGCATAGGGACAGGGGGCTTCGAGCAGTACTTC.

The chain carries TRBV5-1 and TRBJ1-1; 9 bases map to TRBD1. The germline CDR1 and CDR2 sequences are SGHRS and YFSETQ. The V and J ends lost 4 bases and 0 bases, in that order; junction bases with no gene match: 4. The CDR3 spans 15 residues. The CDR3 coding sequence is TGCGCCAGCAGCAAGACAGGGGGGGTGAACACTGAAGCTTTCTTT. It is translated as CASSKTGGVNTEAFF.

The genes are TRBV7-6 and TRBJ2-1; either TRBD1 or TRBD2 may supply D (5 bases each). The germline V gene has CDR1 SGHVS and CDR2 FNYEAQ. The CDR3 consists of 14 residues. V lost 2 bases, J lost 6 bases, and 11 bases lay in between. The CDR3: CASSLHQGANEQFF. Here the CDR3 DNA reads TGTGCCAGCAGCTTACATCAGGGAGCCAATGAGCAGTTCTTC. The whole variable domain, remainder taken from reference TRBV7-6 and TRBJ2-1, is GAGVSQSPRYKVTKRGQDVALRCDPISGHVSLYWYRQALGQGPEFLTYFNYEAQQDKSGLPNDRFSAERPEGSISTLTIQRTEQRDSAMYRCASSLHQGANEQFFGPGTRLTVL.

This sequence joins TRBV27 and TRBJ2-4; no reliable D call. Between the trimmed V and J ends, which lost 9 bases and 3 bases, there was a span of 12 bases. The CDR3 is made up of 13 amino acids. Germline loops: CDR1 MNHEY, CDR2 SMNVEV (reference sequence). CDR3 in DNA: TGTGCCAGTGCTAGGAGAGACAAAAACATTCAGTACTTC. Amino acids: CASARRDKNIQYF.

This chain joins TRBV4-1 and TRBJ1-2; possibly TRBD1 for D (6 bases). CDR3 length equals 13 residues. The germline gives CDR1 MGHRA, CDR2 YSYEKL. V was shortened by 7 bases and J by 6 bases, with 15 bases between the two germline ends. CDR3: CASTSNRVHGYTF. Here the CDR3 DNA reads TGCGCCAGCACCTCAAACAGGGTTCATGGCTACACCTTC.

This clone turned up a few times. The chain carries TRBV9 and TRBJ1-1, with 10 bases identical to TRBD1. The junction had 2 bases not matched to a gene; V was cut back by 3 bases and J by 3 bases. The CDR3 runs to 14 residues. Looked up from germline, CDR1 is SGDLS and CDR2 is YYNGEE. CDR3: CASSGQGAHTEAFF. For the CDR3, the DNA is TGTGCCAGCAGCGGACAGGGGGCACACACTGAAGCTTTCTTT. The full variable domain, completed using reference TRBV9 and TRBJ1-1, is DSGVTQTPKHLITATGQRVTLRCSPRSGDLSVYWYQQSLDQGLQFLIQYYNGEERAKGNILERFSAQQFPDLHSELNLSSLELGDSALYFCASSGQGAHTEAFFGQGTRLTVV.

DNA for the CDR3: TGCGCCAGCAGCTTCTCGTTAGGGGAGACCCAGTACTTC. Amino acid sequence: CASSFSLGETQYF. V gene TRBV5-1 combines with J gene TRBJ2-5; D gene unclear. This CDR3 comprises 13 residues. Germline CDR1 and CDR2: SGHRS and YFSETQ. Trimming stripped 2 bases from V and 5 bases from J, with 10 bases between.

This clone was seen just once. The chain uses TRBV11-2 and TRBJ2-1, with 8 bases that match TRBD1. The germline V gene encodes CDR1 SGHAT and CDR2 FQNNGV. This CDR3 region has 15 residues. V dropped 4 bases and J dropped 4; count of bases not matched to a gene: 6. The DNA of the CDR3 is TGTGCCAGCAGCTCGTTTAGGACAGGGTACAATGAGCAGTTCTTC. Protein: CASSSFRTGYNEQFF.

The chain carries TRBV7-2 and TRBJ2-5; D may be TRBD2 (5 bases). Trimming stripped 5 bases from V and 7 bases from J, with 11 bases between. The V gene's germline CDR1 is SGHTA and CDR2 FQGNSA. This CDR3 region has 12 residues. CDR3 loop: CASSPNLATQYF. DNA for the CDR3: TGTGCCAGCAGCCCTAATCTAGCGACCCAGTACTTC.

The rearrangement links TRBV4-3 to TRBJ2-1; 7 positions agree with TRBD2. This CDR3 region has 16 residues. The germline gives CDR1 LGHNA, CDR2 YSLEER. J gave up 8 bases and V 0 bases, and 10 bases lay outside the gene matches. The CDR3 region is CASSQERREQFHEQFF. DNA of the CDR3: TGCGCCAGCAGCCAAGAAAGGCGGGAGCAGTTTCATGAGCAGTTCTTC.

CDR3 amino acids: CASSSHTSGNTIYF. CDR3 bases: TGTGCCAGCAGTTCCCACACCTCTGGAAACACCATATATTTT. The chain links TRBV2 to TRBJ1-3; D unresolved. The germline V gene has CDR1 SNHLY and CDR2 FYNNEI. The CDR3 runs to 14 residues. V was trimmed by 5 bases and J by 0 bases, leaving 8 bases between them.

The chain employs TRBV23-1 and TRBJ1-1; D is perhaps TRBD1 (5 bases). TRBV23-1 falls under the ORF class, with uncertain function. The CDR3 runs to 15 residues. V dropped 8 bases and J dropped 0 bases, with 16 bases sitting between them. The CDR3 is CASEVREDLNTEAFF. The CDR3 DNA reads TGCGCCAGCGAAGTCAGGGAGGATTTGAACACTGAAGCTTTCTTT.

As for this clone: Sequence at one end of the junction differs from germline and may be a read error. This rearrangement joins TRBV6-5 to TRBJ2-7; D remains ambiguous. The CDR3 runs to 11 residues. CDR1 is MNHEY and CDR2 is SVGAGI in the germline V gene. In DNA, the CDR3 is TGTGCCACCCACTTCTCCAACGAGCAGTACTTC. Amino acids: CATHFSNEQYF.

V is TRBV7-2 and J is TRBJ2-5; 8 bases are a match to TRBD2. The germline CDR1 and CDR2 sequences are SGHTA and FQGNSA. This CDR3 spans 16 amino acids. Unmatched junction bases numbered 10, after V lost 2 bases and J lost 5 bases. CDR3 sequence reads: CASSLQPPGGSETQYF. The CDR3 bases are TGTGCCAGCAGCTTACAGCCTCCGGGGGGGTCTGAGACCCAGTACTTC.

The V and J genes are TRBV5-1 and TRBJ2-1; 9 bases match TRBD2. After removal of 2 bases from V and 8 bases from J, the junction contained 5 bases not matched to a gene. There are 14 residues in the CDR3. Germline CDR1 reads SGHRS; CDR2 reads YFSETQ. The CDR3: CASSFPGTSHEQFF. The CDR3 DNA is TGCGCCAGCAGCTTTCCCGGGACTAGCCATGAGCAGTTCTTC.

This chain uses TRBV28 with TRBJ1-4; no clear D gene. Trimming shortened V by 8 bases and J by 0 bases, and 10 bases separated the two germline ends. The CDR3 has 14 amino acids. Per germline, CDR1 MDHEN and CDR2 SYDVKM. CDR3 sequence (DNA): TGTGCCAGCCTTGGGGATGCAACTAATGAAAAACTGTTTTTT. It is translated as CASLGDATNEKLFF.

The CDR3 bases are TGCGCCAGCAGCTTGGGGGACCTTCCCAATCAGCCCCAGCATTTT. Its protein product is CASSLGDLPNQPQHF. V usage is TRBV5-1 and J usage is TRBJ1-5, with D maybe TRBD1 (5 bases). The CDR3 consists of 15 residues. Germline V gives CDR1 SGHRS, CDR2 YFSETQ. The germline V and J ends were trimmed by 0 bases and 3 bases, with 10 bases remaining between them.

This chain links TRBV6-1 with TRBJ1-1; D not certain. The V end lost 6 bases, the J end lost 0 bases, and 5 bases lay between the germline ends. Germline CDR1 and CDR2: MNHNS and SASEGT. The CDR3 totals 12 residues. This chain's CDR3 is CASRAVNTEAFF. The CDR3, as DNA: TGTGCCAGCAGAGCGGTGAACACTGAAGCTTTCTTT.

V gene TRBV7-2 combines with J gene TRBJ2-1, with no clear D. Trimming removed 0 bases at V and 4 bases at J, with 4 bases between. CDR1 and CDR2 (germline): SGHTA, FQGNSA. This CDR3 has 13 residues. DNA for the CDR3: TGTGCCAGCAGCTTAGCGGAGTACAATGAGCAGTTCTTC. Translation gives CASSLAEYNEQFF.

Remarks on this clone: The germline gene is not matched at one end of the junction; a read error may be the cause. The chain recombines TRBV6-5 with TRBJ1-2; perhaps TRBD1 as D (6 bases). CDR1 MNHEY and CDR2 SVGAGI come from the germline V gene. The CDR3 extends over 15 amino acids. CDR3 sequence: CASSYREQGPYGHTF. The DNA of the CDR3 is TGTGCCAGCAGTTATCGAGAGCAGGGGCCTTATGGCCACACCTTC.

The rearrangement uses TRBV4-3 and TRBJ1-6, with 8 bases matching TRBD1. The CDR3 extends over 16 amino acids. Germline V gives CDR1 LGHNA, CDR2 YSLEER. V was pared by 4 bases and J by 6 bases, with 8 bases of the junction left unmatched. CDR3 region: CASSRLTGGTNSPLHF. Written as DNA, the CDR3 is TGCGCCAGCAGCCGCCTCACAGGGGGAACTAATTCACCCCTCCACTTT.

V usage is TRBV27 and J usage is TRBJ2-1, with 9 bases fitting TRBD2. The trim removed 6 bases at V and 5 bases at J, leaving 8 bases unmatched. CDR1 and CDR2 (germline): MNHEY, SMNVEV (reference sequence). The CDR3 spans 15 residues. The CDR3 sequence is CASRGWGGGDNEQFF. CDR3 sequence (DNA): TGTGCCAGCAGGGGGTGGGGCGGGGGGGACAATGAGCAGTTCTTC.

The chain combines TRBV6-1 with TRBJ2-7; 12 bases match TRBD1. Germline CDR1 reads MNHNS; CDR2 reads SASEGT. Germline trimming cut 2 bases from V and 7 bases from J; bases unmatched to any gene: 6. This CDR3 contains 15 residues. Here the CDR3 DNA reads TGTGCCAGCAGTGAACCGGGACAGGGGGCCGAAGAGCAGTACTTC. The encoded protein is CASSEPGQGAEEQYF.

The chain employs TRBV6-5 and TRBJ2-1, with 7 bases that match TRBD1. The CDR3 is 12 residues long. Unmatched junction bases numbered 3, after V lost 0 bases and J lost 13 bases. Per the germline V gene, CDR1 is MNHEY and CDR2 is SVGAGI. CDR3 DNA: TGTGCCAGCAGTTACTCGGGACAGCTACAGTTCTTC. Amino acids: CASSYSGQLQFF.